The T cell receptor (beta chain) under discussion was sequenced for a study of blood T cell repertoires in COVID-19 (dated by TCRdb to the early 2020s). Context from the whole study: Samples covering the acute and convalescent phases of COVID-19 were provided by collaborators in the United States, Italy and Spain. The repertoires were released in a freely available public database meant as a resource for research on the immune response to SARS-CoV-2. A de-identified subject ID, COVID-19 status, age in years and sex were almost always included in the sample metadata. The prospective study material was composed of cDNA or gDNA derived from T cells, B-cell-depleted T cells, or PBMCs. Samples were obtained from the ongoing ImmuneRACE study (first 160 participants) and from over 1,000 subjects provided by 6 global collaborators. Where available, HLA class I and class II types were obtained from metadata supplied by the sample provider rather than from assay-based typing. The dataset comprised deeply sampled blood TCRbeta repertoires from subjects exposed to, actively infected with, or recovered from COVID-19.

The study at large found these results: How much clinical and demographic metadata was included differed by source and by participant, and the metadata was provided uncurated.

The collaborating institutions used their own protocols to collect whole blood in K2EDTA tubes. Collaborator samples were shipped for TCRbeta analysis as frozen whole blood, isolated PBMCs, or DNA extracted from either sample type. Reading from cysteine to phenylalanine, the CDR3 counts 15 amino acids. Only the CDR3 portion is preserved as DNA: 45 bases, with reading frame beginning at the first base. The V end loses 6 bases and the J end loses 2 bases, and a stretch of 13 bases separates them. As encoded in the germline V gene, CDR1 is MNHEY while CDR2 is SVGAGI. A single count supports this clone. The antigen it binds to is not known. No base quality information exists; no much larger clone differs at one position. TCRbeta CDR3 regions were amplified from genomic DNA using the immunoSEQ Assay, a bias-controlled multiplex PCR. Per the source publication's procedure: The number of nucleated cells in each sample was estimated by amplification of reference gene primers within the assay. To quantify the absolute abundance of each unique TCRbeta CDR3 rearrangement, sequence reads were collapsed and filtered. For each sample, productive Simpson clonality was calculated by taking the square root of Simpson's diversity index across productive rearrangements. Imported from immuneACCESS, the table was reduced by TCRdb to in-frame sequences with V and J called. These copies leave out some clones; in studies compared against another copy, an unresolved V gene accounts for under half, and the cause of the remainder is not known. V, J and clone size are those of that table, while D and trimming were read from the DNA. The sample yields 250,000 to 300,000 clones; 70% to 90% were counted once. The ten largest clones capture approximately 10% of the sample.

The chain links TRBV6-5 with TRBJ1-4, with TRBD1 tentatively as D gene (6 bases match). This receptor was obtained from a woman in her 70s with acute or convalescent COVID-19. Sequencing was carried out using peripheral blood. The CDR3 loop reads CASRQGTSTNEKLFF. The nucleotide sequence reads TGTGCCAGCAGGCAGGGGACGAGTACTAATGAAAAACTGTTTTTT.